Below are 11 T cell receptor beta chains sequenced from a single sample in a study of T-cell reconstitution after alpha-beta-depleted transplantation in children. Preparation of the TCRbeta library was carried out with unique molecular identifiers. TCRdb ran MiXCR on the PCR reads and lists one entry per CDR3 protein. The table includes roughly 500,000 distinct CDR3 sequences, about an eighth detected once. The sample in question was PBMCs from the stem cell graft donor, obtained from the stem cell graft. The receptors come from a human donor who donated a stem cell graft to a child with combined immunodeficiency.

This clonotype was detected ten times or more. The chain joins TRBV6-2 or TRBV6-3 to TRBJ2-3, with TRBD2 matching 8 bases. Trimming at V came to 5 bases and at J to 1 base, leaving 8 bases not matched to a gene. The CDR3 contains 16 residues. Germline V gene sequence: CDR1 MNHEY, CDR2 SVGEGT. The CDR3 coding sequence is TGTGCCAGCAGTCAACTAACTAGCGGACGCACAGATACGCAGTATTTT. Amino acids: CASSQLTSGRTDTQYF.

This clonotype was detected a few times. The chain recombines TRBV5-4 with TRBJ2-2; D unresolved. V lost 4 bases and J lost 4, with 17 bases in between. The CDR3 is 16 residues long. Per germline, CDR1 SGHNT and CDR2 YYREEE (reference sequence). The CDR3 here is CASSPNPDSGTGELFF. CDR3 DNA sequence: TGTGCCAGCAGCCCGAACCCCGACTCGGGCACCGGGGAGCTGTTTTTT.

This clonotype was seen many times. The chain combines TRBV5-1 with TRBJ2-3; D is undetermined. The germline V gene has CDR1 SGHRS and CDR2 YFSETQ. This CDR3 is built from 15 residues. The germline V and J ends were trimmed by 2 bases and 0 bases, with 10 bases remaining between them. Here the CDR3 DNA reads TGCGCCAGCAGCTTTGCAGGTTTTAGCACAGATACGCAGTATTTT. It translates to CASSFAGFSTDTQYF.

This clonotype was observed a few times. The rearrangement links TRBV6-5 to TRBJ2-5; D is possibly TRBD1 (5 bases). V lost 0 bases, J lost 2 bases, and 10 bases lay in between. The CDR3 is made up of 15 amino acids. Germline V gene sequence: CDR1 MNHEY, CDR2 SVGAGI. CDR3 DNA: TGTGCCAGCAGTTACTCGAGACCAGGGCAAGAGACCCAGTACTTC. Translating gives CASSYSRPGQETQYF.

This clonotype showed up just a few times. The rearrangement joins TRBV7-9 to TRBJ2-1, with 7 bases fitting TRBD1. Trimming removed 5 bases from V and 8 bases from J; junction bases left unmatched: 15. Germline assignment: CDR1 SEHNR and CDR2 FQNEAQ (reference sequence). The CDR3 has 16 residues. CDR3 in DNA: TGTGCCAGCAGCACTACAGGGGTCTCCTGGCAGGATGAGCAGTTCTTC. Its protein product is CASSTTGVSWQDEQFF.

The chain combines TRBV12-3 or TRBV12-4 with TRBJ2-2; no reliable D call. V lost 3 bases and J 2 bases, leaving 16 bases between the germline ends. The CDR3 is 17 amino acids. CDR3 amino acids: CASSFIVPVTNTGELFF. The CDR3, as DNA: TGTGCCAGCAGTTTCATTGTTCCGGTGACAAACACCGGGGAGCTGTTTTTT.

This clonotype turned up a few times. The V and J genes are TRBV30 and TRBJ2-2; 9 bases line up with TRBD2. CDR1 is GTSNPN and CDR2 is SVGIG in the germline V gene (reference sequence). Trimming at V came to 3 bases and at J to 6 bases, leaving 17 bases not matched to a gene. The CDR3 contains 18 residues. The CDR3 spells CAWSQLAGGQLTPGELFF. DNA of the CDR3: TGTGCCTGGAGCCAACTAGCGGGCGGGCAGCTAACTCCCGGGGAGCTGTTTTTT.

This clonotype was counted at least ten times. This chain links TRBV15 with TRBJ2-4; a weak D match, TRBD1 (6 bases). CDR1 LNHNV and CDR2 YYDKDF come from the germline V gene (reference sequence). Between the trimmed V and J ends, which lost 6 bases and 3 bases, there was a span of 12 bases. This CDR3 has 14 residues. CDR3: CATRQGDIKNIQYF. DNA for the CDR3: TGTGCCACCAGACAGGGAGACATCAAAAACATTCAGTACTTC. Together with reference TRBV15 and TRBJ2-4, the CDR3 gives the full variable domain: DAMVIQNPRYQVTQFGKPVTLSCSQTLNHNVMYWYQQKSSQAPKLLFHYYDKDFNNEADTPDNFQSRRPNTSFCFLDIRSPGLGDTAMYLCATRQGDIKNIQYFGAGTRLSVL.

This chain joins TRBV20-1 and TRBJ2-1, with a tentative D call TRBD2 (7 bases). This CDR3 comprises 16 residues. Trimming shortened V by 6 bases and J by 0 bases, and 18 bases separated the two germline ends. CDR1 DFQATT and CDR2 SNEGSKA come from the germline V gene (reference sequence). CDR3 bases: TGCAGTGCCACCATGGGGGGGGCATACTCCTACAATGAGCAGTTCTTC. Its protein product is CSATMGGAYSYNEQFF.

This chain joins TRBV6-2 or TRBV6-3 and TRBJ2-3, with 8 bases lining up with TRBD2. Germline loops: CDR1 MNHEY, CDR2 SVGEGT. Germline trimming cut 6 bases from V and 6 bases from J; bases unmatched to any gene: 11. CDR3 size: 15 residues. The CDR3 DNA follows: TGTGCCAGCAGCCCGGCGGGAGGCCGTTCGGATACGCAGTATTTT. It translates to CASSPAGGRSDTQYF.

This clonotype was recorded many times. The chain has TRBV7-9 and TRBJ1-4; D ambiguous. Germline V gene sequence: CDR1 SEHNR, CDR2 FQNEAQ (reference sequence). This CDR3 contains 15 residues. Trimming removed 2 bases from V and 7 bases from J, with 14 bases in between. CDR3 region: CASSLLPGVGEKLFF. For the CDR3, the DNA is TGTGCCAGCAGCTTATTGCCTGGGGTGGGTGAAAAACTGTTTTTT.